The 25 T cell receptor beta chains listed next were all sequenced from one sample in a study of blood T cell repertoires in COVID-19 (dated by TCRdb to about 2020). Library prep was done by the immunoSEQ multiplex PCR assay. TCRdb took over this immuneACCESS table, retaining in-frame rearrangements with V and J assigned. Such tables are incomplete; in checked studies, under half of the missing clones stem from an unresolved V gene, and the remainder is unexplained. This sample has 180,000 or so clones in its table, and around 78% of those were observed once. The top ten hold approximately 3% of the sample. The sequencing sample was made of peripheral blood. These receptors were obtained from an elderly woman with active or convalescent COVID-19.

The chain uses TRBV19 and TRBJ2-7, with 8 bases identical to TRBD2. This CDR3 region has 16 residues. V trimming: 3 bases; J trimming: 2 bases; junction bases outside the gene matches: 9. The germline V gene has CDR1 LNHDA and CDR2 SQIVND (reference sequence). The CDR3 coding sequence is TGTGCCAGTAGTATTTCGGCCGGCGGGGGGACCTACGAGCAGTACTTC. Its translation is CASSISAGGGTYEQYF. Variable domain in full (rest from reference TRBV19 and TRBJ2-7): DGGITQSPKYLFRKEGQNVTLSCEQNLNHDAMYWYRQDPGQGLRLIYYSQIVNDFQKGDIAEGYSVSREKKESFPLTVTSAQKNPTAFYLCASSISAGGGTYEQYFGPGTRLTVT.

This clone was detected a few times. The genes are TRBV27 and TRBJ1-1, with D hard to call. The germline gives CDR1 MNHEY, CDR2 SMNVEV (reference sequence). This CDR3 has 13 amino acids. Trimming cost V 0 bases and J 3 bases, with 5 bases left between them. CDR3 loop: CASSLSRDTEAFF. CDR3 bases: TGTGCCAGCAGTTTATCGAGGGACACTGAAGCTTTCTTT.

The V and J genes are TRBV12-3 or TRBV12-4 and TRBJ1-5; D possibly corresponds to TRBD1 (5 bases). The CDR3 consists of 13 residues. V was pared by 4 bases and J by 2 bases, with 6 bases between. CDR3 protein: CASSSRGNQPQHF. As DNA, the CDR3 is TGTGCCAGCAGTTCCAGGGGCAATCAGCCCCAGCATTTT.

The chain combines TRBV16 with TRBJ1-2, with 8 bases lining up with TRBD1. Trimming removed 2 bases from V and 8 bases from J; junction bases left unmatched: 7. Germline V gene sequence: CDR1 KGHSY, CDR2 FQNENV. This CDR3 spans 14 amino acids. This chain's CDR3 is CASSQTRTGRGYTF. In DNA, the CDR3 is TGTGCCAGCAGCCAAACAAGGACAGGGAGAGGCTACACCTTC.

V is TRBV5-8 and J is TRBJ1-1; the match to TRBD1 covers 9 bases. The junction had 7 bases not matched to a gene; V was cut back by 6 bases and J by 7 bases. From germline, CDR1 is SGHTS and CDR2 YDEGEE. This CDR3 is built from 13 residues. The CDR3 bases are TGTGCCAGCACCGAACAGGGGGCAGGTGAAGCTTTCTTT. Encoded protein: CASTEQGAGEAFF.

This rearrangement joins TRBV2 to TRBJ1-1; 7 bases are a match to TRBD1. This CDR3 has 13 residues. After removal of 6 bases from V and 11 bases from J, the junction contained 12 bases not matched to a gene. Germline V gives CDR1 SNHLY, CDR2 FYNNEI. For the CDR3, the DNA is TGTGCCAGCAGCCAAGACAGGGCCTTCCGGGCTTTCTTT. As protein: CASSQDRAFRAFF.

This clone was found once. The chain combines TRBV6-2 or TRBV6-3 with TRBJ2-7; 8 nucleotides line up with TRBD1. From germline, CDR1 is MNHEY and CDR2 SVGEGT. V lost 4 bases and J lost 5; bases outside the gene matches: 7. This CDR3 contains 14 residues. This CDR3 is CASSSGGTVHEQYF. DNA for the CDR3: TGTGCCAGCAGTTCAGGGGGCACGGTTCACGAGCAGTACTTC.

The chain has TRBV6-2 or TRBV6-3 and TRBJ1-6, with D uncertain. Germline CDR1 and CDR2: MNHEY and SVGEGT. Trimming took 2 bases from V and 11 from J, leaving 7 bases between them. This CDR3 region has 12 residues. The CDR3 region is CASSYPGAPLHF. DNA of the CDR3: TGTGCCAGCAGTTACCCCGGGGCACCCCTCCACTTT.

This clone was found once. The chain combines TRBV19 with TRBJ1-1, with TRBD1 matching 8 bases. This CDR3 has 12 amino acids. Trimming at V came to 8 bases and at J to 9 bases, leaving 8 bases not matched to a gene. From germline, CDR1 is LNHDA and CDR2 SQIVND (reference sequence). CDR3 sequence (DNA): TGTGCCAGTCGTGATACAGGGGGACAAGCTTTCTTT. It encodes CASRDTGGQAFF.

The chain recombines TRBV28 with TRBJ2-7, with D perhaps TRBD1 (6 bases). Germline CDR1 reads MDHEN; CDR2 reads SYDVKM. The CDR3 totals 15 residues. The V gene lost 5 bases and the J gene lost 0 bases, with 14 bases spanning the gap. DNA for the CDR3: TGTGCCAGCAGTGACGACAGGTTAGGCTCCTACGAGCAGTACTTC. Protein product: CASSDDRLGSYEQYF.

This clone was picked up one time. This CDR3 is CASSEAGVDYEQYF. The DNA for the CDR3 is TGTGCCAGCAGTGAAGCAGGGGTGGACTACGAGCAGTACTTC. The chain couples TRBV25-1 to TRBJ2-7, with TRBD1 as a possible D gene (6 bases). This CDR3 has 14 amino acids. With 2 bases removed from V and 3 bases from J, the gap between germline ends came to 11 bases. Looked up from germline, CDR1 is MGHDK and CDR2 is SYGVNS.

This chain connects TRBV12-3 or TRBV12-4 to TRBJ1-2, with 7 positions matching TRBD1. Losses at the gene ends were 5 bases for V and 1 base for J; bases not matched to a gene: 1. This CDR3 spans 13 amino acids. CDR3 nucleotides: TGTGCCAGCAGTCCAGGGGGTAACTATGGCTACACCTTC. Its protein product is CASSPGGNYGYTF.

The J gene is TRBJ2-3, the V gene TRBV10-2; 9 positions match TRBD2. After removal of 7 bases from V and 2 bases from J, the junction contained 16 bases not matched to a gene. The CDR3 runs 18 residues. Looked up from germline, CDR1 is WSHSY and CDR2 is SAAADI. The CDR3 DNA reads as TGCGCCAGCACAGAGACTAGCGGACCGCCTACCTTCACAGATACGCAGTATTTT. It codes for CASTETSGPPTFTDTQYF.

V usage is TRBV19 and J usage is TRBJ2-5, with TRBD2 identical over 7 bases. V lost 7 bases, J lost 2 bases, and 13 bases stayed unmatched. The CDR3 runs 16 residues. CDR1 is LNHDA and CDR2 is SQIVND in the germline V gene (reference sequence). Here the CDR3 reads CASTTIAGSLQETQYF. CDR3 DNA: TGTGCCAGTACCACAATAGCGGGTTCTTTACAAGAGACCCAGTACTTC.

V is TRBV29-1 and J is TRBJ2-7, with 12 bases lining up with TRBD1. Per the germline V gene, CDR1 is SQVTM and CDR2 is ANQGSEA. CDR3 size: 13 residues. V dropped 7 bases and J dropped 4; count of bases not matched to a gene: 5. The CDR3 DNA sequence: TGCAGCGGTGGGGACAGGGGGCGTTACGAGCAGTACTTC. It specifies CSGGDRGRYEQYF.

The CDR3 nucleotides are TGTGCCAGCAGTTACCGCGGGGTTAATGGCTACACCTTC. Its protein product is CASSYRGVNGYTF. The J gene is TRBJ1-2, the V gene TRBV6-2 or TRBV6-3, with D unclear. CDR1 and CDR2 (germline): MNHEY, SVGEGT. Between the trimmed V and J ends, which lost 2 bases and 6 bases, there was a span of 10 bases. There are 13 residues in the CDR3.

The rearrangement uses TRBV29-1 and TRBJ2-1, with 8 bases lining up with TRBD2. The ends lost 6 bases at V and 0 bases at J; junction bases unmatched: 13. The length of the CDR3 is 17 residues. Germline assignment: CDR1 SQVTM and CDR2 ANQGSEA. CDR3 coding DNA: TGCAGCGTCGTACTCAATCTTAGCGGGGACTCCTACAATGAGCAGTTCTTC. It is translated as CSVVLNLSGDSYNEQFF.

The V call is TRBV28, the J call TRBJ1-1; tentative D call: TRBD1 (6 bases). The CDR3 length is 12 residues. V dropped 2 bases and J dropped 13 bases, with 14 bases sitting between them. Germline V lookup: CDR1 MDHEN, CDR2 SYDVKM. In DNA, the CDR3 is TGTGCCAGCAGTTTACTCCGGACAGCGCTTTTCTTT. It yields the protein CASSLLRTALFF. The entire variable domain, with the rest obtained from reference TRBV28 and TRBJ1-1, is as follows: DVKVTQSSRYLVKRTGEKVFLECVQDMDHENMFWYRQDPGLGLRLIYFSYDVKMKEKGDIPEGYSVSREKKERFSLILESASTNQTSMYLCASSLLRTALFFGQGTRLTVV.

This clone was detected once. This chain links TRBV28 with TRBJ2-7, with 12 bases identical to TRBD2. V dropped 6 bases and J dropped 7; count of bases not matched to a gene: 7. Germline CDR1 MDHEN, CDR2 SYDVKM. The CDR3 length is 14 residues. The CDR3: CASRTSGGGREQYF. The CDR3 nucleotides are TGTGCCAGCAGGACTAGCGGGGGAGGGAGAGAGCAGTACTTC.

The chain joins TRBV9 to TRBJ2-7, with TRBD2 identical over 10 bases. The ends lost 0 bases at V and 2 bases at J; junction bases unmatched: 2. The CDR3 is made up of 15 amino acids. Germline CDR1 is SGDLS and CDR2 is YYNGEE. CDR3 nucleotide sequence: TGTGCCAGCAGCGTAGTAGCGGGGGGTCCCTACGAGCAGTACTTC. The encoded protein is CASSVVAGGPYEQYF.

The table lists this clone with a count of one. V usage is TRBV7-2 and J usage is TRBJ2-5, with TRBD2 matching 10 bases. The CDR3 runs 19 residues. CDR1 is SGHTA and CDR2 is FQGNSA in the germline V gene. V was pared by 4 bases and J by 3 bases, with 17 bases of the junction left unmatched. The chain's CDR3 is CASSSLTASGGAREETQYF. The CDR3, as DNA: TGTGCCAGCAGCTCCCTGACTGCCAGCGGGGGGGCGAGGGAAGAGACCCAGTACTTC.

The CDR3 bases are TGTGCCAGCAGCTTAGGGACAGACCAAGAGACCCAGTACTTC. It encodes CASSLGTDQETQYF. This chain uses TRBV11-2 with TRBJ2-5; a possible D gene is TRBD1 (6 bases). V lost 1 base, J lost 0 bases, and 6 bases lay in between. The CDR3 is 14 residues long. Germline assignment: CDR1 SGHAT and CDR2 FQNNGV.

This clone was observed once. This chain links TRBV10-3 with TRBJ2-1, with 9 bases aligning to TRBD2. Germline CDR1 ENHRY, CDR2 SYGVKD. The CDR3 sequence is 14 residues long. With V trimmed by 4 bases and J by 7 bases, 5 bases remained unmatched. Written as DNA, the CDR3 is TGTGCCATCAGTGGTGGCGGGGGGGCGAATGAGCAGTTCTTC. It yields the protein CAISGGGGANEQFF.

The chain recombines TRBV28 with TRBJ2-1; 8 bases line up with TRBD2. The CDR3 runs 15 residues. The V segment lost 5 bases and the J segment 6 bases; nucleotides outside the gene matches: 9. Per the germline V gene, CDR1 is MDHEN and CDR2 is SYDVKM. The CDR3 spells CASSRGGKVINEQFF. CDR3 coding DNA: TGTGCCAGCAGTCGGGGGGGTAAGGTTATCAATGAGCAGTTCTTC.

Details on this clone: Other DNA sequences within the sample encode an identical CDR3. The V and J genes are TRBV4-1 and TRBJ2-3; tentative D call: TRBD1 (6 bases). The CDR3 spans 13 residues. V gave up 3 bases and J gave up 3 bases, with 7 bases separating them. Germline values: CDR1 MGHRA, CDR2 YSYEKL. The CDR3 DNA reads as TGCGCCAGCAGCCAGCAGGGGACAGATACGCAGTATTTT. Its protein is CASSQQGTDTQYF.